Below are 9 T cell receptor beta chains sequenced from a single sample in a study of cytomegalovirus exposure and HLA in healthy donors. Repertoires were generated with immunoSEQ multiplex PCR, while TCRdb's copy carries only in-frame clones and drops some. The top ten hold over 4% of the sample, which has fewer than 200,000 clones, approximately 89% seen once. The sequenced material came from PBMCs. The receptors stem from a man younger than 35 in good health and CMV-seropositive.

In this sample, this clone turned up a few times. The rearrangement uses TRBV6-1 and TRBJ1-2; 7 bases are shared with TRBD1. V lost 5 bases and J lost 3; bases outside the gene matches: 6. Germline assignment: CDR1 MNHNS and CDR2 SASEGT. This CDR3 has 14 amino acids. CDR3 in amino acids: CASSRTGQDYGYTF. The CDR3 nucleotides are TGTGCCAGCAGTCGGACAGGACAAGACTATGGCTACACCTTC.

The V gene is TRBV9, the J gene TRBJ2-2; 7 bases match TRBD2. The CDR3 loop spans 13 amino acids. CDR1 and CDR2 from the germline V gene are SGDLS and YYNGEE. V shed 5 bases and J 7 bases; nucleotides not matched to a gene: 5. For the CDR3, the DNA is TGTGCCAGCAGGGGGGGGGTCGACGGGGAGCTGTTTTTT. As protein: CASRGGVDGELFF.

The genes are TRBV9 and TRBJ2-3; TRBD2 aligns across 9 bases. The CDR3 extends over 14 amino acids. Unmatched junction bases numbered 7, after V lost 6 bases and J lost 5 bases. Germline CDR1 SGDLS, CDR2 YYNGEE. CDR3 amino acids: CASTPGGREDTQYF. Written as DNA, the CDR3 is TGTGCCAGCACCCCGGGCGGGAGGGAAGATACGCAGTATTTT.

The V call is TRBV7-6, the J call TRBJ2-3, with TRBD2 matching 10 bases. Germline assignment: CDR1 SGHVS and CDR2 FNYEAQ. CDR3 length: 19 amino acids. The J segment lost 1 base and the V segment lost 0 bases, leaving 10 bases of the junction unmatched. The CDR3 region has the DNA TGTGCCAGCAGCTTAGCGCGTATAAGCGGGAGGGCCTGCACAGATACGCAGTATTTT. Translated: CASSLARISGRACTDTQYF.

The chain uses TRBV29-1 and TRBJ2-1; D is unresolved. Per germline, CDR1 SQVTM and CDR2 ANQGSEA. Trimming stripped 0 bases from V and 0 bases from J, with 15 bases between. This CDR3 is built from 17 residues. Here the CDR3 reads CSVEELIGESSYNEQFF. In nucleotides, the CDR3 is TGCAGCGTTGAAGAATTGATCGGAGAGAGCTCCTACAATGAGCAGTTCTTC.

The chain carries TRBV11-1 and TRBJ2-1; 7 bases map to TRBD2. Germline V gene data show CDR1 as SGHAT and CDR2 as FQDESV (reference sequence). The CDR3 runs to 16 residues. The V segment lost 5 bases and the J segment 4 bases; nucleotides outside the gene matches: 11. CDR3 nucleotides: TGTGCCAGCAGCCCCCAGGGAGCGGGAATATACAATGAGCAGTTCTTC. This codes for CASSPQGAGIYNEQFF.

V usage is TRBV27 and J usage is TRBJ2-1; tentatively, D is TRBD2 (6 bases). The CDR3 contains 16 residues. Trimming removed 4 bases from V and 0 bases from J, with 13 bases in between. The germline V gene has CDR1 MNHEY and CDR2 SMNVEV (reference sequence). The CDR3 DNA sequence: TGTGCCAGCAGTTACAACCGGGAGTTCTCCTACAATGAGCAGTTCTTC. Its protein is CASSYNREFSYNEQFF.

V usage is TRBV5-1 and J usage is TRBJ2-1; 9 bases align to TRBD1. This CDR3 has 15 amino acids. Unmatched junction bases numbered 3, after V lost 4 bases and J lost 1 base. Germline loops: CDR1 SGHRS, CDR2 YFSETQ. The CDR3 spells CASSTGQGSYNEQFF. Written as DNA, the CDR3 is TGCGCCAGCAGCACGGGACAGGGTTCCTACAATGAGCAGTTCTTC.

The chain uses TRBV14 and TRBJ1-4; D not resolved. Germline V gene data show CDR1 as SGHDN and CDR2 as FVKESK. This CDR3 has 13 amino acids. With 1 base removed from V and 8 bases from J, the gap between germline ends came to 8 bases. For the CDR3, the DNA is TGTGCCAGCAGCCAAGGGGCCCGGGAAAAACTGTTTTTT. Protein product: CASSQGAREKLFF.